This T cell receptor (beta chain) was captured by sequencing in a study of shared clonotypes between healthy human individuals (dated by TCRdb to the early 2020s). For the study in its entirety: Two women and a few men aged 18 to 49 years were included in the cohort. For each donor, CD4 naive and CD4 memory were each given three plates, CD8 naive was given two plates, and CD8 memory was given one plate. To estimate repertoire size and how much clonotypes are shared between individuals, the study performed deep sequencing of blood TCR repertoires from a handful of healthy adults. To increase sequencing depth and limit assay-specific biases, different laboratories used diverse techniques to prepare libraries and sequence TCR repertoires. Each donor's leukapheresis produced roughly between roughly 0.85 and 9.5 billion PBMCs.

Using the deep immunoSEQ assay, multiplex PCR amplified TCR CDR3 regions from genomic DNA. For each cell subset, the extracted genomic DNA was distributed evenly across all wells of several immunoSEQ 96-well plates, and each plate served as one replicate. Each replicate PCR for sorted subsets received about 0.2 ug genomic DNA, equal to tens of thousands of T cell genomes. The purified libraries were quantified using a Qubit 3.0 fluorometer, sized with a Bioanalyzer 2100, and then quantified again using the KAPA Library Quantification kit. Each immunoSEQ 96-well plate was sequenced on its own single-read 150-cycle Illumina NextSeq 550 flow cell. Per the authors' processing: Because the immunoSEQ output included only junctional sequences and no quality scores, the filtering could not be the same as the filtering used for full-length reads. To assign V/J genes and CDR3, sequences were annotated using PyIR, a Python wrapper for IgBLAST v1.9, with IMGT germline references. Reads with weak V/J assignments (E-value above 1e-6), missing CDR3, stop codons, out-of-frame junctions, or ambiguous translated residues were removed. A V3J clonotype was defined by an identical inferred V gene, J gene, and CDR3 amino acid sequence. To compute the percentage overlap between repertoires, the number of shared unique clonotypes was divided by the size of the smaller repertoire. Repertoire richness was assessed with RTK rarefaction, the Chao1 estimator, and Recon v2.1 estimates of unobserved clonotypes. OLGA was used to compute generation probabilities for all TCRbeta clonotypes that the gDNA method yielded from four donors. As stored in TCRdb, this immuneACCESS dataset retains in-frame rearrangements with V and J assigned. A fraction of the clones does not appear; measured against another copy, unresolved V genes explain less than half of the discrepancy, and the remainder lacks a known reason. From that table come the V and J calls and clone size; the DNA was used to work out D and trimming. The sample table contains about 1.5 million clones; only one count was recorded for 95% to 99% of them. The ten largest account for about 0.4% of the sample.

Broad study findings and their caveats: Pairwise subsampling indicated that sequencing depth was expected to affect the degree of clonotype sharing among donors. Sampling was restricted to blood, and TCR repertoires in tissues likely differ from the TCR repertoires found in blood. Because the study included only a small number of donors, the genetic and exposure-history diversity represented was limited. Naive subsets generally had larger estimated clonotype richness than memory subsets did. Higher generation probabilities were observed for clonotypes shared by all four sorted-subset donors than for non-shared clonotypes. Even with the large sequencing depth, rarefaction of the sorted-subset datasets indicated that sequencing was incomplete. Approximately 5% of naive CD4, 3.5% of naive CD8, approximately 2% of memory CD4, and 0.4% of memory CD8 clonotypes were shared across a few donors.

Healthy HIV-negative adults with no recently reported acute infections or vaccinations were included as donors. All donors were Caucasian adults living in Nashville, Tennessee, USA. CD4+ T cells were enriched through magnetic negative selection, after which naive cells were positively selected on CD45RA and the remaining negative fraction served as the memory subset. Blood was obtained by leukapheresis, after which PBMCs were separated by Ficoll-Histopaque density gradient centrifugation and cryopreserved in liquid nitrogen vapor phase. Analytical flow cytometry was used to check the purity and quantity of each magnetically sorted T cell population. Genomic DNA was isolated from every sorted fraction and measured by UV absorbance on a Nanodrop 2000c. A remark on this clone: Its antigen is not yet known. Nothing much larger sits one base from this clone, and base qualities are not available. This same CDR3 is encoded by further DNA sequences in the sample.

The sequencing input was naive CD4+ T cells sorted from blood. Read against the paper, the sample's cell subset or site label means: CD45RA+ positively selected. This receptor was identified in a young man in good health.

The CDR3 corresponds to CASSLGGPGNTIYF. The DNA is as follows: TGCGCCAGCAGCTTGGGGGGACCGGGAAACACCATATATTTT. Recombination connected TRBV5-1 to TRBJ1-3; the D segment could be TRBD1, given 5 matching bases. The junction carries 8 bases between V and J, which are trimmed by 0 bases and 4 bases respectively. Spanning cysteine to phenylalanine, the CDR3 consists of 14 amino acids. Of all the DNA, just the CDR3 is kept, 42 bases in frame from base 1. Looking up the germline V gene yields CDR1 SGHRS and CDR2 YFSETQ.